These T cell receptor beta chains were read from a single sample in a study of blood T cell repertoires in COVID-19. TCRdb's copy holds only in-frame clones and misses some; the assay was immunoSEQ multiplex PCR. The table lists roughly 80,000 clones, roughly 80% of them singletons. The sequencing sample was made of peripheral blood. All receptors derive from a woman aged 55-70 years with acute or convalescent COVID-19. Each CDR3 is given with its conserved first and last residue.

J gene: TRBJ2-5; V gene: TRBV5-6; CDR3 protein: CAAREWASGGVETQYF
J gene: TRBJ1-5; V gene: TRBV6-5; CDR3 protein: CASTGRGYSNQPQHF
J gene: TRBJ1-1; V gene: TRBV4-1; CDR3 protein: CASSTQGYTRNTEAFF
J gene: TRBJ1-4; V gene: TRBV30; CDR3 protein: CAWRPAPGEKLFF
J gene: TRBJ2-1; V gene: TRBV3-1/TRBV3-2; CDR3 protein: CASSQGAPQFF
J gene: TRBJ1-2; V gene: TRBV19; CDR3 protein: CASSMAGDYGYTF
J gene: TRBJ1-6; V gene: TRBV3-1/TRBV3-2; CDR3 protein: CASRGTGGNSPLHF
J gene: TRBJ2-1; V gene: TRBV18; CDR3 protein: CASSLVSPNEQFF
J gene: TRBJ2-1; V gene: TRBV5-4; CDR3 protein: CASSLVTVNEQFF
J gene: TRBJ1-1; V gene: TRBV29-1; CDR3 protein: CSVGRNGDTEAFF
J gene: TRBJ2-7; V gene: TRBV5-6; CDR3 protein: CASSFQDRDLYEQYF
J gene: TRBJ2-3; V gene: TRBV3-1/TRBV3-2; CDR3 protein: CASSPGESDTDTQYF
J gene: TRBJ1-1; V gene: TRBV30; CDR3 protein: CAWSTLRQTDEAFF
J gene: TRBJ1-2; V gene: TRBV25-1; CDR3 protein: CASSDPLRRGYGYTF
J gene: TRBJ2-3; V gene: TRBV19; CDR3 protein: CASSIRLAGGQDTQYF
J gene: TRBJ2-7; V gene: TRBV19; CDR3 protein: CASNGQGSSYEQYF
J gene: TRBJ1-1; V gene: TRBV30; CDR3 protein: CAWKDRASGAFF
J gene: TRBJ2-1; V gene: TRBV5-1; CDR3 protein: CASSLEVAPGYEQFF
J gene: TRBJ2-6; V gene: TRBV5-1; CDR3 protein: CASSLAFDPSGANVPTF
J gene: TRBJ2-3; V gene: TRBV9; CDR3 protein: CASSVGGLSTDTQYF
J gene: TRBJ2-3; V gene: TRBV2; CDR3 protein: CASTTGRGLATDTQYF
J gene: TRBJ1-1; V gene: TRBV6-6; CDR3 protein: CAVQGNTEAFF
J gene: TRBJ1-6; V gene: TRBV19; CDR3 protein: CASRKGGQGNSPLHF
J gene: TRBJ1-1; V gene: TRBV18; CDR3 protein: CASSPGTGEGAFF
J gene: TRBJ1-5; V gene: TRBV20-1; CDR3 protein: CSASGGTGENQPQHF
J gene: TRBJ1-6; V gene: TRBV5-1; CDR3 protein: CASSIGATGGNSPLHF
J gene: TRBJ1-6; V gene: TRBV27; CDR3 protein: CASSLSRGADNSPLHF
J gene: TRBJ2-7; V gene: TRBV9; CDR3 protein: CASSALPGTPTTSEQYF
J gene: TRBJ2-7; V gene: TRBV10-3; CDR3 protein: CAISAGTLNYEQYF
J gene: TRBJ1-1; V gene: TRBV18; CDR3 protein: CASSPPGRGGAFF
J gene: TRBJ1-2; V gene: TRBV10-3; CDR3 protein: CAIRGDSTGGNYGYTF
J gene: TRBJ1-4; V gene: TRBV11-2; CDR3 protein: CASSLVPLTNEKLFF
J gene: TRBJ2-6; V gene: TRBV4-1; CDR3 protein: CASSQETIGYGANVLTF
J gene: TRBJ2-1; V gene: TRBV5-8; CDR3 protein: CASSLMDRGYNEQFF
J gene: TRBJ1-6; V gene: TRBV6-4; CDR3 protein: CASSEAPGQGPPLHF
J gene: TRBJ2-1; V gene: TRBV2; CDR3 protein: CASNILDSNNEQFF
J gene: TRBJ1-6; V gene: TRBV4-2; CDR3 protein: CASSRDRDSSPLHF
J gene: TRBJ1-1; V gene: TRBV29-1; CDR3 protein: CSVDEGGVGTEAFF
J gene: TRBJ1-1; V gene: TRBV19; CDR3 protein: CASSATGNTEAFF
J gene: TRBJ1-2; V gene: TRBV24-1; CDR3 protein: CATSDRRDRGDGYTF
J gene: TRBJ1-6; V gene: TRBV30; CDR3 protein: CAWSAGGNGNSPLHF
J gene: TRBJ2-2; V gene: TRBV2; CDR3 protein: CASRLRTGGNTGELFF
J gene: TRBJ2-7; V gene: TRBV9; CDR3 protein: CASSVGPLGGFGEQYF
J gene: TRBJ1-3; V gene: TRBV29-1; CDR3 protein: CSVERPGTGERTGNTIYF
J gene: TRBJ2-5; V gene: TRBV24-1; CDR3 protein: CATARRGETQYF
J gene: TRBJ1-2; V gene: TRBV6-2/TRBV6-3; CDR3 protein: CASSYSTPPGYTF
J gene: TRBJ2-7; V gene: TRBV10-3; CDR3 protein: CAISEYAGTGGLVGHEQYF
J gene: TRBJ2-1; V gene: TRBV5-1; CDR3 protein: CASSRQGEYNEQFF
J gene: TRBJ2-3; V gene: TRBV3-1/TRBV3-2; CDR3 protein: CASSQQRLATDTQYF
J gene: TRBJ1-6; V gene: TRBV30; CDR3 protein: CAWSPGQLNSPLHF
J gene: TRBJ2-5; V gene: TRBV19; CDR3 protein: CASNRQGRETQYF
J gene: TRBJ2-3; V gene: TRBV19; CDR3 protein: CASSMNAGITDTQYF
J gene: TRBJ1-2; V gene: TRBV18; CDR3 protein: CASSPPSEYGYGYTF